These 31 T cell receptor beta chains originate from one sample sequenced in a study of blood T cell repertoires in COVID-19 (dated by TCRdb to 2020 to 2022). The protocol used for the library was the immunoSEQ multiplex PCR assay. TCRdb retrieved this table from immuneACCESS and kept in-frame rearrangements only. Not all clones are present; in checked studies, unresolved V genes account for under half, and no reason is known for the remainder. For this sample there are roughly 97,000 clones; about 80% appear just once. The ten largest clones capture 3% to 4% of the sample. Sequencing was performed on peripheral blood. These receptors all come from a woman over 75 with active or convalescent COVID-19.

The chain has TRBV6-5 and TRBJ2-5; 12 nucleotides match TRBD2. The germline V gene encodes CDR1 MNHEY and CDR2 SVGAGI. V shed 6 bases, J shed 5 bases, and the junction held 7 bases outside the gene matches. The CDR3 extends over 15 amino acids. The CDR3 DNA reads as TGTGCCAGCAGGGCGGCTAGCGGGGGGGCTGAGACCCAGTACTTC. It translates to CASRAASGGAETQYF.

J is TRBJ1-1 and V is TRBV6-1, with 7 bases that match TRBD1. The CDR3 sequence is 14 residues long. CDR1 MNHNS and CDR2 SASEGT come from the germline V gene. V gave up 2 bases and J gave up 4 bases; unmatched junction bases: 4. CDR3 nucleotide sequence: TGTGCCAGCAGTGAACCAGGGGGGACCACTGAAGCTTTCTTT. This encodes CASSEPGGTTEAFF.

The chain couples TRBV7-8 to TRBJ1-6, with 7 bases aligning to TRBD1. The CDR3 covers 17 residues. CDR1 and CDR2 from the germline V gene are SGHVS and FQNEAQ. V was clipped by 6 bases and J by 2 bases; unmatched bases: 10. Here the CDR3 reads CASSLKGARAYNSPLHF. In nucleotides, the CDR3 is TGTGCCAGCAGTTTAAAGGGGGCGCGCGCCTATAATTCACCCCTCCACTTT.

The table lists this clone with a count of one. This rearrangement joins TRBV24-1 to TRBJ2-7; perhaps TRBD1 as D (6 bases). Looked up from germline, CDR1 is KGHDR and CDR2 is SFDVKD. V was cut by 3 bases and J by 2 bases, with 10 bases left in between. The CDR3 is 14 amino acids. CDR3 DNA: TGTGCCACCAGTGATGCGACAGGTACCTACGAGCAGTACTTC. Translating gives CATSDATGTYEQYF.

The CDR3 protein is CATSLAGGHTGELFF. The CDR3 DNA reads as TGTGCCACCAGCCTAGCGGGGGGGCACACCGGGGAGCTGTTTTTT. The chain joins TRBV24-1 to TRBJ2-2; 12 positions match TRBD2. The germline gives CDR1 KGHDR, CDR2 SFDVKD. This CDR3 is built from 15 residues. V dropped 7 bases and J dropped 3; count of bases not matched to a gene: 2.

As for this clone: Other nucleotide sequences in the sample specify the same CDR3. V is TRBV5-6 and J is TRBJ1-2, with 10 bases identical to TRBD1. V dropped 1 base and J dropped 4; count of bases not matched to a gene: 4. This CDR3 region has 15 residues. CDR1 and CDR2 from the germline V gene are SGHDT and YYEEEE. This chain's CDR3 is CASSLRTGGSYGYTF. CDR3 coding DNA: TGTGCCAGCAGCTTGAGGACAGGGGGGAGCTATGGCTACACCTTC.

This CDR3 reads CASSIAPRVRQPGELFF. CDR3 DNA: TGTGCCAGTAGTATCGCCCCCCGGGTACGCCAGCCCGGGGAGCTGTTTTTT. This chain joins TRBV19 and TRBJ2-2; D is unclear. CDR1 LNHDA and CDR2 SQIVND come from the germline V gene (reference sequence). The CDR3 is 17 residues long. Between the trimmed V and J ends, which lost 3 bases and 6 bases, there was a span of 20 bases.

This chain uses TRBV28 with TRBJ2-7; 9 bases are a match to TRBD1. Looked up from germline, CDR1 is MDHEN and CDR2 is SYDVKM. This CDR3 is built from 16 residues. The V segment lost 0 bases and the J segment 2 bases; nucleotides outside the gene matches: 5. This CDR3 is CASSLWRTGETYEQYF. In DNA, the CDR3 is TGTGCCAGCAGTTTATGGAGGACAGGGGAGACCTACGAGCAGTACTTC.

The CDR3 region has the DNA TGCGCCAGCAGCGTCGAGTCAAGCTCCTATAATTCACCCCTCCACTTT. It encodes CASSVESSSYNSPLHF. This chain joins TRBV5-1 and TRBJ1-6; the D is unclear. CDR3 length: 16 residues. CDR1 and CDR2 from the germline V gene are SGHRS and YFSETQ. V was pared by 4 bases and J by 0 bases, with 11 bases between.

This clone appeared a few times. V usage is TRBV19 and J usage is TRBJ1-2; TRBD1 is a possible D gene (5 bases). The germline CDR1 and CDR2 sequences are LNHDA and SQIVND (reference sequence). The V and J ends lost 1 base and 4 bases respectively, with 10 bases between them. The CDR3 consists of 14 residues. CDR3 DNA: TGTGCCAGTAGTATAGGTCAGGGTGGCTATGGCTACACCTTC. As protein: CASSIGQGGYGYTF.

The chain has TRBV5-5 and TRBJ2-2, with 10 bases lining up with TRBD2. V lost 1 base, J lost 0 bases, and 3 bases stayed unmatched. The CDR3 has 17 amino acids. CDR1 is SGHKS and CDR2 is YYEKEE in the germline V gene (reference sequence). The CDR3 spells CASSLRLAGANTGELFF. The CDR3 nucleotides read TGTGCCAGCAGCTTGCGGCTAGCGGGGGCGAACACCGGGGAGCTGTTTTTT.

The CDR3 loop reads CASSSPWTGNIQYF. In DNA form, the CDR3 reads TGTGCCAGCAGTTCGCCGTGGACTGGGAACATTCAGTACTTC. This chain joins TRBV27 and TRBJ2-4, with D possibly matching TRBD2 (5 bases). Germline-derived CDR1 and CDR2 are MNHEY and SMNVEV (reference sequence). V was trimmed by 4 bases and J by 7 bases, leaving 14 bases between them. This CDR3 region has 14 residues.

The chain combines TRBV20-1 with TRBJ1-2; TRBD1 matches 7 bases. Per germline, CDR1 DFQATT and CDR2 SNEGSKA (reference sequence). J was trimmed by 2 bases and V by 3 bases; bases with no gene match: 9. This CDR3 is built from 15 residues. The CDR3 bases are TGCAGTGCTAGTTTAAACAGGGGCGAAAACTATGGCTACACCTTC. Protein: CSASLNRGENYGYTF.

The chain has TRBV7-8 and TRBJ1-6; maybe TRBD1 (5 bases). CDR1 is SGHVS, CDR2 FQNEAQ, per germline. The CDR3 is made up of 16 amino acids. V shed 5 bases and J shed 2 bases, with 13 bases lying between them. Written as DNA, the CDR3 is TGTGCCAGCAGCGCTCAGGGTGGTCCCTATAATTCACCCCTCCACTTT. The encoded protein is CASSAQGGPYNSPLHF. Filled out from reference TRBV7-8 and TRBJ1-6, the complete variable domain reads GAGVSQSPRYKVAKRGQDVALRCDPISGHVSLFWYQQALGQGPEFLTYFQNEAQLDKSGLPSDRFFAERPEGSVSTLKIQRTQQEDSAVYLCASSAQGGPYNSPLHFGNGTRLTVT.

V and J are TRBV19 and TRBJ1-1; D may be TRBD1 (5 bases). Germline CDR1 LNHDA, CDR2 SQIVND (reference sequence). Trimming removed 7 bases from V and 2 bases from J, with 20 bases in between. The CDR3 is 16 amino acids. CDR3 in DNA: TGTGCCAGTAAGGTGGGGGGGTCGAGAGGAAACACTGAAGCTTTCTTT. This gives the protein CASKVGGSRGNTEAFF.

The DNA of the CDR3 is TGCGCCAGCAGCTTGATCAGAGGAGATACGCAGTATTTT. The encoded protein is CASSLIRGDTQYF. The chain is built from TRBV5-1 and TRBJ2-3; D unclear. CDR1 and CDR2 from the germline V gene are SGHRS and YFSETQ. V lost 1 base to trimming and J lost 5 bases, with 8 bases between them. This CDR3 has 13 amino acids.

Of note for this clone: Distinct nucleotide sequences in the sample also encode this CDR3. The chain uses TRBV29-1 and TRBJ1-5; 8 bases are shared with TRBD1. V lost 6 bases and J lost 4; bases outside the gene matches: 5. This CDR3 has 13 amino acids. Germline CDR1 SQVTM, CDR2 ANQGSEA. The CDR3 region is CSVAGGSNQPQHF. The CDR3 region has the DNA TGCAGCGTCGCAGGGGGCTCGAATCAGCCCCAGCATTTT.

The rearrangement uses TRBV6-5 and TRBJ1-4; tentative D call: TRBD1 (5 bases). This CDR3 contains 13 residues. V lost 10 bases, J lost 8 bases, and 17 bases lay in between. CDR1 MNHEY and CDR2 SVGAGI come from the germline V gene. The CDR3 reads CATDSGVGEKLFF. The CDR3 nucleotides are TGTGCCACCGACAGTGGGGTGGGAGAAAAACTGTTTTTT.

The V and J genes are TRBV5-8 and TRBJ2-2; 7 bases fit TRBD1. Germline CDR1 reads SGHTS; CDR2 reads YDEGEE. V was pared by 5 bases and J by 5 bases, with 3 bases of the junction left unmatched. The CDR3 runs to 13 residues. The CDR3 DNA sequence: TGTGCCAGCAGGACAGGGAATACCGGGGAGCTGTTTTTT. Amino acid sequence: CASRTGNTGELFF.

J is TRBJ2-7 and V is TRBV7-6; TRBD2 agrees at 7 bases. This CDR3 comprises 15 residues. Germline V gene lookup returns CDR1 SGHVS and CDR2 FNYEAQ. The V and J ends lost 1 base and 5 bases, in that order; junction bases with no gene match: 8. CDR3 in amino acids: CASSLVGEGVNEQYF. The DNA of the CDR3 is TGTGCCAGCAGCTTAGTCGGGGAGGGAGTTAACGAGCAGTACTTC.

This clone has only a few counts. J is TRBJ1-1 and V is TRBV4-2, with a possible D match to TRBD1 (5 bases). V gave up 1 base and J gave up 5 bases, with 14 bases separating them. Per the germline V gene, CDR1 is LGHNA and CDR2 is YNFKEQ. The CDR3 contains 15 residues. CDR3 sequence: CASSQAGAVGTEAFF. CDR3 nucleotides: TGTGCCAGCAGCCAAGCTGGGGCCGTAGGAACTGAAGCTTTCTTT.

The chain is built from TRBV28 and TRBJ2-1, with D tentatively TRBD2 (5 bases). Germline V gene data show CDR1 as MDHEN and CDR2 as SYDVKM. V lost 5 bases and J lost 2, with 10 bases in between. The CDR3 extends over 14 amino acids. CDR3 in amino acids: CASSLSGTYNEQFF. CDR3 DNA sequence: TGTGCCAGCAGTCTCTCGGGGACCTACAATGAGCAGTTCTTC.

This clone turned up a few times. J is TRBJ1-6 and V is TRBV5-4, with 9 bases identical to TRBD1. With V trimmed by 4 bases and J by 9 bases, 5 bases remained unmatched. CDR1 and CDR2 (germline): SGHNT, YYREEE (reference sequence). The CDR3 is made up of 14 amino acids. The CDR3 DNA follows: TGTGCCAGCAGCCGGGACAGGGACGGTTCACCCCTCCACTTT. Its translation: CASSRDRDGSPLHF.

J is TRBJ1-5 and V is TRBV4-1, with D tentatively TRBD1 (5 bases). The CDR3 is 15 amino acids. CDR1 is MGHRA, CDR2 YSYEKL, per germline. Trimming left V 0 bases short and J 4 bases short, with 10 bases between. CDR3: CASSQDRQQNQPQHF. In DNA, the CDR3 is TGCGCCAGCAGCCAAGATCGACAGCAGAATCAGCCCCAGCATTTT.

J is TRBJ2-3 and V is TRBV7-6, with TRBD2 matching 10 bases. V was pared by 3 bases and J by 6 bases, with 6 bases of the junction left unmatched. The CDR3 is 15 amino acids. CDR1 SGHVS and CDR2 FNYEAQ come from the germline V gene. In nucleotides, the CDR3 is TGTGCCAGCAGCTTCGGTAGCGGGGGGCAGGATACGCAGTATTTT. This gives the protein CASSFGSGGQDTQYF.

The DNA of the CDR3 is TGTGCCAGTACCGGACAGGGCGATAACTATGGCTACACCTTC. Its translation: CASTGQGDNYGYTF. The gene calls are TRBV19 and TRBJ1-2, with TRBD1 identical over 8 bases. Germline-derived CDR1 and CDR2 are LNHDA and SQIVND (reference sequence). This CDR3 spans 14 amino acids. The V segment lost 7 bases and the J segment 1 base; nucleotides outside the gene matches: 5.

The chain is built from TRBV6-5 and TRBJ1-5; 7 bases map to TRBD1. With V trimmed by 6 bases and J by 9 bases, 8 bases remained unmatched. In germline, CDR1 is MNHEY, CDR2 SVGAGI. This CDR3 comprises 13 residues. DNA of the CDR3: TGTGCCAGCAGCCGGGACAGCCGCTGGCCCCAGCATTTT. Protein sequence: CASSRDSRWPQHF.

The DNA of the CDR3 is TGTGCCAGTAGTATATTACGAGGACTAGGCTCCTACAATGAGCAGTTCTTC. As protein: CASSILRGLGSYNEQFF. The chain uses TRBV19 and TRBJ2-1; TRBD2 aligns across 7 bases. Germline-derived CDR1 and CDR2 are LNHDA and SQIVND (reference sequence). The CDR3 sequence is 17 residues long. The junction had 7 bases not matched to a gene; V was cut back by 2 bases and J by 0 bases.

This clone has a single count. CDR3 bases: TGTGCCAGCAGCCCCTCCGGGGGTACCTACGAGCAGTACTTC. Translation gives CASSPSGGTYEQYF. This rearrangement joins TRBV7-9 to TRBJ2-7; tentatively, D is TRBD2 (6 bases). The CDR3 is 14 amino acids. Per the germline V gene, CDR1 is SEHNR and CDR2 is FQNEAQ (reference sequence). The V end was cut by 5 bases, the J end by 2 bases, with 13 bases between.

The V gene is TRBV7-2, the J gene TRBJ2-5, with TRBD2 matching 9 bases. V trimming: 1 base; J trimming: 2 bases; junction bases outside the gene matches: 5. CDR1 and CDR2 from the germline V gene are SGHTA and FQGNSA. This CDR3 has 16 residues. CDR3 nucleotide sequence: TGTGCCAGCAGCTTAGGGCGGGGGGGCGGACAAGAGACCCAGTACTTC. Translation: CASSLGRGGGQETQYF.

The gene calls are TRBV19 and TRBJ1-5; TRBD1 matches 7 bases. The CDR3 extends over 16 amino acids. V lost 6 bases, J lost 3 bases, and 11 bases stayed unmatched. Germline-derived CDR1 and CDR2 are LNHDA and SQIVND (reference sequence). The CDR3 sequence is CASRRVVGQLNQPQHF. In DNA form, the CDR3 reads TGTGCCAGTAGAAGAGTAGTGGGACAGCTCAATCAGCCCCAGCATTTT.